The next 10 T cell receptor beta chains were all read from a single sample in a study of cytomegalovirus exposure and HLA in healthy donors. It was with 60 Vbeta and 13 Jbeta primers that the PCR ran. Sequencing used immunoSEQ multiplex PCR; TCRdb keeps in-frame clones, though not all of them. Of 150,000 to 180,000 clones listed, 70% to 80% are singletons. The sample taken for sequencing was PBMCs. All receptors come from a man in his thirties or forties in good health and CMV-seropositive.

This clone was counted a few times. The chain uses TRBV6-5 and TRBJ1-5; D perhaps matches TRBD1 (6 bases). There are 15 residues in the CDR3. Trimming cost V 5 bases and J 5 bases, with 16 bases left between them. The germline CDR1 and CDR2 sequences are MNHEY and SVGAGI. The CDR3 spells CASSQRTAIYQPQHF. In DNA form, the CDR3 reads TGTGCCAGCAGTCAGAGGACAGCCATTTATCAGCCCCAGCATTTT.

The chain joins TRBV2 to TRBJ1-5, with TRBD1 identical over 10 bases. The V and J ends lost 4 bases and 7 bases, in that order; junction bases with no gene match: 7. The germline V gene encodes CDR1 SNHLY and CDR2 FYNNEI. This CDR3 spans 15 amino acids. CDR3 residues: CASSVSGQGGQPQHF. DNA of the CDR3: TGTGCCAGCAGTGTCAGTGGACAGGGGGGGCAGCCCCAGCATTTT.

V is TRBV27 and J is TRBJ1-2, with 8 bases fitting TRBD1. Trimming removed 10 bases from V and 8 bases from J; junction bases left unmatched: 12. The CDR3 sequence is 13 residues long. Germline values: CDR1 MNHEY, CDR2 SMNVEV (reference sequence). The CDR3 DNA is TGTGCCACCGGGACAGGTTATGGGGGAGGCTACACCTTC. It encodes CATGTGYGGGYTF.

In its sample, this clone was seen a few times. The chain couples TRBV6-5 to TRBJ1-1, with 7 bases matching TRBD1. Trimming removed 2 bases from V and 2 bases from J; junction bases left unmatched: 2. The germline V gene has CDR1 MNHEY and CDR2 SVGAGI. This CDR3 has 14 amino acids. The CDR3, as DNA: TGTGCCAGCAGTTACGGGGACAGAAACACTGAAGCTTTCTTT. Translation gives CASSYGDRNTEAFF.

The V gene is TRBV5-4, the J gene TRBJ2-7, with D possibly TRBD2 on 7 matching bases. The CDR3 has 14 residues. CDR1 and CDR2 (germline): SGHNT, YYREEE (reference sequence). V was shortened by 2 bases and J by 0 bases, with 9 bases between the two germline ends. CDR3 bases: TGTGCCAGCAGCTTAAGGGGGGGCTCCTACGAGCAGTACTTC. Translation: CASSLRGGSYEQYF.

V usage is TRBV27 and J usage is TRBJ2-1; 10 nucleotides line up with TRBD2. Germline assignment: CDR1 MNHEY and CDR2 SMNVEV (reference sequence). The CDR3 extends over 17 amino acids. After removal of 4 bases from V and 2 bases from J, the junction contained 8 bases not matched to a gene. The CDR3: CASSSFGLAETYNEQFF. The DNA for the CDR3 is TGTGCCAGCAGTTCCTTTGGACTAGCGGAAACCTACAATGAGCAGTTCTTC.

The J gene is TRBJ2-1, the V gene TRBV11-3, with 9 bases fitting TRBD2. The V gene's germline CDR1 is SGHNT and CDR2 YENEEA. J was trimmed by 8 bases and V by 1 base; bases with no gene match: 0. The CDR3 runs 13 residues. The chain's CDR3 is CASSLGGRDEQFF. As DNA, the CDR3 is TGTGCCAGCAGCTTAGGCGGGAGGGATGAGCAGTTCTTC.

This clone was seen a single time. The chain links TRBV28 to TRBJ2-1; D is uncertain. V was pared by 0 bases and J by 7 bases, with 4 bases between. This CDR3 spans 12 amino acids. Germline values: CDR1 MDHEN, CDR2 SYDVKM. CDR3 residues: CASSLWRNEQFF. The CDR3 DNA reads TGTGCCAGCAGTTTATGGAGAAATGAGCAGTTCTTC.

The chain couples TRBV15 to TRBJ2-6; TRBD2 might be the D (5 bases). From germline, CDR1 is LNHNV and CDR2 YYDKDF (reference sequence). Trimming took 1 base from V and 0 from J, leaving 13 bases between them. The CDR3 loop spans 18 amino acids. This CDR3 reads CATSRGGSVGSGANVLTF. The CDR3 nucleotides read TGTGCCACCAGCAGAGGAGGGAGTGTCGGCTCTGGGGCCAACGTCCTGACTTTC.

Only a few counts were recorded for this clone. The chain uses TRBV12-5 and TRBJ2-2; tentatively, D is TRBD1 (6 bases). The V gene lost 2 bases and the J gene lost 5 bases, with 9 bases spanning the gap. The V gene's germline CDR1 is LGHNT and CDR2 FRNRAP. The CDR3 length is 14 residues. The CDR3 coding sequence is TGTGCTAGTGGTTTGAGCCAGGGGACCGGGGAGCTGTTTTTT. Protein: CASGLSQGTGELFF.